This is a list of T cell receptor beta chains from one sample in a study of T-cell reconstitution after alpha-beta-depleted transplantation in children. Each CDR3 protein is one row after TCRdb ran MiXCR on the PCR reads. The sample gives hundreds of thousands of distinct CDR3 sequences, around 16% of which show up once; 2.5% to 3.5% is in the top ten. Material: PBMCs from the stem cell graft donor, obtained from the stem cell graft. The receptors come from a human donor who donated a stem cell graft to a child with acute lymphoblastic leukemia. CDR3s include the opening cysteine and the closing phenylalanine or tryptophan. Each record gives: D gene, clone size, J gene, V gene, CDR3 protein, CDR3 DNA. The D gene is left open where the match is weak. The size entry is marked missing in some rows and otherwise reads once, few, many or a size class.

d_gene: TRBD2
abundance: NA
j_gene: TRBJ2-1
v_gene: TRBV9
CDR3aa: CASSVGLAAVSSYNEQFF
CDR3nt: TGTGCCAGCAGCGTTGGACTAGCGGCCGTTAGCTCCTACAATGAGCAGTTCTTC

d_gene: TRBD1
abundance: few
j_gene: TRBJ2-5
v_gene: TRBV12-3/TRBV12-4
CDR3aa: CASGTWDRRLQETQYF
CDR3nt: TGTGCCAGCGGAACCTGGGACAGGCGACTTCAAGAGACCCAGTACTTC

d_gene: NA
abundance: NA
j_gene: TRBJ2-1
v_gene: TRBV19
CDR3aa: CASRESSYNEQFF
CDR3nt: TGTGCCAGTAGAGAAAGCTCCTACAATGAGCAGTTCTTC

d_gene: NA
abundance: NA
j_gene: TRBJ2-4
v_gene: TRBV4-2
CDR3aa: CASSPDGTVPAYIQYF
CDR3nt: TGTGCCAGCAGCCCCGACGGAACCGTCCCTGCCTACATTCAGTACTTC

d_gene: NA
abundance: few
j_gene: TRBJ2-3
v_gene: TRBV7-8
CDR3aa: CASSLARSSTDTQYF
CDR3nt: TGTGCCAGCAGCTTAGCTCGGAGTAGCACAGATACGCAGTATTTT

d_gene: NA
abundance: once
j_gene: TRBJ1-2
v_gene: TRBV9
CDR3aa: CASSVDFDSSYGYTF
CDR3nt: TGTGCCAGCAGCGTAGACTTCGACAGCAGCTATGGCTACACCTTC

d_gene: TRBD2
abundance: NA
j_gene: TRBJ2-2
v_gene: TRBV5-1
CDR3aa: CASSPGLAGEHTGELFF
CDR3nt: TGCGCCAGCAGCCCTGGACTAGCGGGAGAGCACACCGGGGAGCTGTTTTTT

d_gene: NA
abundance: once
j_gene: TRBJ1-1
v_gene: TRBV5-4
CDR3aa: CASSLGGRGRETGTEAFF
CDR3nt: TGTGCCAGCAGCTTGGGGGGGAGAGGCAGGGAGACGGGGACTGAAGCTTTCTTT

d_gene: TRBD1
abundance: many
j_gene: TRBJ2-1
v_gene: TRBV7-2
CDR3aa: CASSLGQGAYNEQFF
CDR3nt: TGTGCCAGCAGCTTAGGGCAGGGGGCTTACAATGAGCAGTTCTTC

d_gene: TRBD1
abundance: NA
j_gene: TRBJ2-2
v_gene: TRBV12-3/TRBV12-4
CDR3aa: CASSLAGTGFTGELFF
CDR3nt: TGTGCCAGCAGTTTAGCCGGGACAGGCTTTACCGGGGAGCTGTTTTTT

d_gene: NA
abundance: few
j_gene: TRBJ2-1
v_gene: TRBV4-2
CDR3aa: CASSHKENPYNEQFF
CDR3nt: TGTGCCAGCAGCCACAAGGAGAATCCCTACAATGAGCAGTTCTTC

d_gene: TRBD2
abundance: few
j_gene: TRBJ2-1
v_gene: TRBV7-9
CDR3aa: CASEGATGLAGGPEQFF
CDR3nt: TGTGCCAGCGAAGGGGCGACAGGACTAGCGGGAGGGCCAGAGCAGTTCTTC

d_gene: NA
abundance: NA
j_gene: TRBJ1-2
v_gene: TRBV5-1
CDR3aa: CASRYPEAGAYGYTF
CDR3nt: TGCGCCAGCAGATACCCAGAGGCGGGGGCCTATGGCTACACCTTC

d_gene: TRBD1
abundance: few
j_gene: TRBJ2-1
v_gene: TRBV12-3/TRBV12-4
CDR3aa: CASSARQGANNEQFF
CDR3nt: TGTGCCAGCAGTGCACGACAGGGGGCAAACAATGAGCAGTTCTTC

d_gene: TRBD2
abundance: NA
j_gene: TRBJ2-3
v_gene: TRBV7-2
CDR3aa: CASSLEAGVADTQYF
CDR3nt: TGTGCCAGCAGCTTAGAAGCGGGAGTCGCAGATACGCAGTATTTT

d_gene: NA
abundance: NA
j_gene: TRBJ2-5
v_gene: TRBV9
CDR3aa: CASTYGLGQETQYF
CDR3nt: TGTGCCAGCACCTATGGGCTGGGCCAAGAGACCCAGTACTTC

d_gene: NA
abundance: NA
j_gene: TRBJ2-1
v_gene: TRBV12-3/TRBV12-4
CDR3aa: CASSATDKTLLYNEQFF
CDR3nt: TGTGCCAGCAGTGCGACCGATAAAACTCTTCTCTACAATGAGCAGTTCTTC

d_gene: NA
abundance: NA
j_gene: TRBJ2-2
v_gene: TRBV20-1
CDR3aa: CSARSGANTGELFF
CDR3nt: TGCAGTGCTAGATCGGGGGCGAACACCGGGGAGCTGTTTTTT

d_gene: NA
abundance: NA
j_gene: TRBJ2-3
v_gene: TRBV7-8
CDR3aa: CASSLGQADTQYF
CDR3nt: TGTGCCAGCAGCCTAGGGCAGGCAGATACGCAGTATTTT

d_gene: NA
abundance: few
j_gene: TRBJ2-7
v_gene: TRBV3-1
CDR3aa: CASSQDSTYEQYF
CDR3nt: TGTGCCAGCAGTCAGGACTCTACCTACGAGCAGTACTTC

d_gene: NA
abundance: NA
j_gene: TRBJ1-1
v_gene: TRBV7-6
CDR3aa: CASSPRGIPSNTEAFF
CDR3nt: TGTGCCAGCAGCCCCAGGGGTATCCCTTCAAACACTGAAGCTTTCTTT

d_gene: NA
abundance: few
j_gene: TRBJ1-4
v_gene: TRBV20-1
CDR3aa: CSARISLGDPNEKLFF
CDR3nt: TGCAGTGCTCGAATAAGCCTAGGAGATCCGAATGAAAAACTGTTTTTT

d_gene: NA
abundance: NA
j_gene: TRBJ2-7
v_gene: TRBV6-5
CDR3aa: CASSYSARGNYYEQYF
CDR3nt: TGTGCCAGCAGTTACTCAGCACGGGGAAATTACTACGAGCAGTACTTC

d_gene: TRBD1
abundance: few
j_gene: TRBJ1-2
v_gene: TRBV12-3/TRBV12-4
CDR3aa: CASNADRDYGYTF
CDR3nt: TGTGCCAGCAATGCTGACAGGGACTATGGCTACACCTTC

d_gene: NA
abundance: NA
j_gene: TRBJ1-2
v_gene: TRBV9
CDR3aa: CASSVDVVSYGYTF
CDR3nt: TGTGCCAGCAGCGTAGACGTAGTATCCTATGGCTACACCTTC

d_gene: NA
abundance: few
j_gene: TRBJ2-7
v_gene: TRBV27
CDR3aa: CASSSWDHSYEQYF
CDR3nt: TGTGCCAGCAGTTCGTGGGACCACTCCTACGAGCAGTACTTC

d_gene: NA
abundance: NA
j_gene: TRBJ2-2
v_gene: TRBV20-1
CDR3aa: CSARVPGRRNTGELFF
CDR3nt: TGCAGTGCTAGAGTACCGGGCCGGAGAAACACCGGGGAGCTGTTTTTT

d_gene: NA
abundance: few
j_gene: TRBJ2-7
v_gene: TRBV7-9
CDR3aa: CASSGGGIHEQYF
CDR3nt: TGTGCCAGCAGCGGTGGGGGCATCCACGAGCAGTACTTC

d_gene: TRBD2
abundance: NA
j_gene: TRBJ2-1
v_gene: TRBV6-2/TRBV6-3
CDR3aa: CASSPPIPGLAGGPRSYNEQFF
CDR3nt: TGTGCCAGCAGTCCCCCAATTCCGGGACTAGCGGGAGGGCCGAGGTCCTACAATGAGCAGTTCTTC

d_gene: TRBD2
abundance: many
j_gene: TRBJ2-1
v_gene: TRBV12-3/TRBV12-4
CDR3aa: CASSSEVTSFDEQFF
CDR3nt: TGTGCCAGCAGTTCGGAAGTGACTAGCTTCGATGAGCAGTTCTTC

d_gene: TRBD1
abundance: NA
j_gene: TRBJ1-5
v_gene: TRBV6-1
CDR3aa: CASDRGRIVVDQPQHF
CDR3nt: TGTGCCAGCGACAGGGGGCGGATAGTGGTTGATCAGCCCCAGCATTTT

d_gene: NA
abundance: few
j_gene: TRBJ1-2
v_gene: TRBV20-1
CDR3aa: CSARDPSGGLPNYGYTF
CDR3nt: TGCAGTGCTAGAGACCCCAGCGGGGGGCTACCTAACTATGGCTACACCTTC

d_gene: NA
abundance: many
j_gene: TRBJ1-1
v_gene: TRBV20-1
CDR3aa: CSARVPGKSETEAFF
CDR3nt: TGCAGTGCTAGAGTTCCGGGGAAGAGCGAGACTGAAGCTTTCTTT

d_gene: NA
abundance: NA
j_gene: TRBJ2-3
v_gene: TRBV3-1
CDR3aa: CASSQVQSMGTDTQYF
CDR3nt: TGTGCCAGCAGCCAAGTACAGAGTATGGGCACCGATACGCAGTATTTT

d_gene: NA
abundance: few
j_gene: TRBJ2-7
v_gene: TRBV12-3/TRBV12-4
CDR3aa: CASSTVGALSSYEQYF
CDR3nt: TGTGCCAGCAGTACCGTCGGGGCGCTGAGCTCCTACGAGCAGTACTTC

d_gene: NA
abundance: NA
j_gene: TRBJ2-7
v_gene: TRBV29-1
CDR3aa: CSVEFGTTIAKQYF
CDR3nt: TGCAGCGTTGAATTCGGGACGACGATCGCCAAGCAGTACTTC

d_gene: NA
abundance: few
j_gene: TRBJ1-2
v_gene: TRBV9
CDR3aa: CASSLGGGYGGYTF
CDR3nt: TGTGCCAGCAGCCTCGGGGGGGGCTACGGGGGCTACACCTTC

d_gene: NA
abundance: few
j_gene: TRBJ2-1
v_gene: TRBV5-1
CDR3aa: CASSLRGSQAYNEQFF
CDR3nt: TGCGCCAGCAGCTTGCGCGGCTCTCAGGCCTACAATGAGCAGTTCTTC

d_gene: NA
abundance: few
j_gene: TRBJ2-7
v_gene: TRBV3-1
CDR3aa: CASSQVIGGYEQYF
CDR3nt: TGTGCCAGCAGCCAAGTAATAGGGGGTTACGAGCAGTACTTC

d_gene: TRBD1
abundance: NA
j_gene: TRBJ2-3
v_gene: TRBV29-1
CDR3aa: CSVRDSSDTQYF
CDR3nt: TGCAGCGTCCGGGACAGTTCAGATACGCAGTATTTT

d_gene: NA
abundance: NA
j_gene: TRBJ2-7
v_gene: TRBV12-3/TRBV12-4
CDR3aa: CASSFNLGGLYEQYF
CDR3nt: TGTGCCAGCAGTTTTAATCTAGGGGGTCTGTACGAGCAGTACTTC

d_gene: TRBD2
abundance: few
j_gene: TRBJ2-1
v_gene: TRBV20-1
CDR3aa: CSAPFPTSGHYNEQFF
CDR3nt: TGCAGTGCCCCATTCCCGACTAGCGGGCATTACAATGAGCAGTTCTTC

d_gene: TRBD2
abundance: NA
j_gene: TRBJ2-7
v_gene: TRBV25-1
CDR3aa: CASSPVEAGALHEQYF
CDR3nt: TGTGCCAGCAGTCCTGTCGAAGCGGGAGCTTTACACGAGCAGTACTTC

d_gene: TRBD1
abundance: many
j_gene: TRBJ2-1
v_gene: TRBV5-1
CDR3aa: CATKGGTGGNEQFF
CDR3nt: TGCGCCACCAAGGGCGGGACAGGGGGAAATGAGCAGTTCTTC

d_gene: NA
abundance: few
j_gene: TRBJ2-7
v_gene: TRBV6-5
CDR3aa: CASSYAGHLDEQYF
CDR3nt: TGTGCCAGCAGTTACGCGGGCCATTTGGACGAGCAGTACTTC

d_gene: NA
abundance: NA
j_gene: TRBJ2-3
v_gene: TRBV7-6
CDR3aa: CASSLALTSTDTQYF
CDR3nt: TGTGCCAGCAGCTTAGCGCTCACTAGCACAGATACGCAGTATTTT

d_gene: NA
abundance: many
j_gene: TRBJ1-5
v_gene: TRBV4-2
CDR3aa: CASSQATGAVGQPQHF
CDR3nt: TGTGCCAGCAGCCAGGCGACAGGAGCCGTGGGTCAGCCCCAGCATTTT

d_gene: TRBD1
abundance: NA
j_gene: TRBJ1-6
v_gene: TRBV12-3/TRBV12-4
CDR3aa: CASSPGDSRNSPLHF
CDR3nt: TGTGCCAGCAGTCCAGGGGACAGTCGCAACTCACCCCTCCACTTT

d_gene: TRBD1
abundance: few
j_gene: TRBJ2-1
v_gene: TRBV18
CDR3aa: CASSPLRPGTAHNEQFF
CDR3nt: TGTGCCAGCTCACCTCTGCGTCCCGGGACAGCACACAATGAGCAGTTCTTC

d_gene: TRBD2
abundance: few
j_gene: TRBJ2-7
v_gene: TRBV7-3
CDR3aa: CASSLIAGGLYEQYF
CDR3nt: TGTGCCAGCAGCTTAATAGCGGGAGGACTCTACGAGCAGTACTTC

d_gene: NA
abundance: NA
j_gene: TRBJ2-5
v_gene: TRBV4-2
CDR3aa: CASSQERRSVQETQYF
CDR3nt: TGTGCCAGCAGCCAAGAGCGGAGAAGCGTTCAAGAGACCCAGTACTTC

d_gene: NA
abundance: few
j_gene: TRBJ1-4
v_gene: TRBV12-3/TRBV12-4
CDR3aa: CASSLRSNEKLFF
CDR3nt: TGTGCCAGCAGTTTACGCAGCAATGAAAAACTGTTTTTT

d_gene: NA
abundance: NA
j_gene: TRBJ1-5
v_gene: TRBV4-1
CDR3aa: CASRYLPGGQPQHF
CDR3nt: TGCGCCAGCAGATATCTACCGGGCGGGCAGCCCCAGCATTTT

d_gene: NA
abundance: NA
j_gene: TRBJ2-5
v_gene: TRBV15
CDR3aa: CATSRDKRVALQETQYF
CDR3nt: TGTGCCACCAGCAGAGATAAAAGAGTAGCACTGCAAGAGACCCAGTACTTC